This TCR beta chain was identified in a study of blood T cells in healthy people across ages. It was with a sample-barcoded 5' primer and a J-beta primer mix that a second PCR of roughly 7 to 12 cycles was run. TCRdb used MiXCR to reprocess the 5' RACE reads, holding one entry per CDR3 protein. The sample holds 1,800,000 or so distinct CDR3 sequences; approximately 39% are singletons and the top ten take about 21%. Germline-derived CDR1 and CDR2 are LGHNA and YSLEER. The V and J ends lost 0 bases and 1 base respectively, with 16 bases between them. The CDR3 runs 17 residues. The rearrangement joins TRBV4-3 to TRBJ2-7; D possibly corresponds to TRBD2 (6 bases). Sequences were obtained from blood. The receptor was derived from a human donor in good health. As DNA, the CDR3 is TGCGCCAGCAGCCAAGACCTGACTGCTAGCGCTTCCTACGAGCAGTACTTC. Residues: CASSQDLTASASYEQYF.